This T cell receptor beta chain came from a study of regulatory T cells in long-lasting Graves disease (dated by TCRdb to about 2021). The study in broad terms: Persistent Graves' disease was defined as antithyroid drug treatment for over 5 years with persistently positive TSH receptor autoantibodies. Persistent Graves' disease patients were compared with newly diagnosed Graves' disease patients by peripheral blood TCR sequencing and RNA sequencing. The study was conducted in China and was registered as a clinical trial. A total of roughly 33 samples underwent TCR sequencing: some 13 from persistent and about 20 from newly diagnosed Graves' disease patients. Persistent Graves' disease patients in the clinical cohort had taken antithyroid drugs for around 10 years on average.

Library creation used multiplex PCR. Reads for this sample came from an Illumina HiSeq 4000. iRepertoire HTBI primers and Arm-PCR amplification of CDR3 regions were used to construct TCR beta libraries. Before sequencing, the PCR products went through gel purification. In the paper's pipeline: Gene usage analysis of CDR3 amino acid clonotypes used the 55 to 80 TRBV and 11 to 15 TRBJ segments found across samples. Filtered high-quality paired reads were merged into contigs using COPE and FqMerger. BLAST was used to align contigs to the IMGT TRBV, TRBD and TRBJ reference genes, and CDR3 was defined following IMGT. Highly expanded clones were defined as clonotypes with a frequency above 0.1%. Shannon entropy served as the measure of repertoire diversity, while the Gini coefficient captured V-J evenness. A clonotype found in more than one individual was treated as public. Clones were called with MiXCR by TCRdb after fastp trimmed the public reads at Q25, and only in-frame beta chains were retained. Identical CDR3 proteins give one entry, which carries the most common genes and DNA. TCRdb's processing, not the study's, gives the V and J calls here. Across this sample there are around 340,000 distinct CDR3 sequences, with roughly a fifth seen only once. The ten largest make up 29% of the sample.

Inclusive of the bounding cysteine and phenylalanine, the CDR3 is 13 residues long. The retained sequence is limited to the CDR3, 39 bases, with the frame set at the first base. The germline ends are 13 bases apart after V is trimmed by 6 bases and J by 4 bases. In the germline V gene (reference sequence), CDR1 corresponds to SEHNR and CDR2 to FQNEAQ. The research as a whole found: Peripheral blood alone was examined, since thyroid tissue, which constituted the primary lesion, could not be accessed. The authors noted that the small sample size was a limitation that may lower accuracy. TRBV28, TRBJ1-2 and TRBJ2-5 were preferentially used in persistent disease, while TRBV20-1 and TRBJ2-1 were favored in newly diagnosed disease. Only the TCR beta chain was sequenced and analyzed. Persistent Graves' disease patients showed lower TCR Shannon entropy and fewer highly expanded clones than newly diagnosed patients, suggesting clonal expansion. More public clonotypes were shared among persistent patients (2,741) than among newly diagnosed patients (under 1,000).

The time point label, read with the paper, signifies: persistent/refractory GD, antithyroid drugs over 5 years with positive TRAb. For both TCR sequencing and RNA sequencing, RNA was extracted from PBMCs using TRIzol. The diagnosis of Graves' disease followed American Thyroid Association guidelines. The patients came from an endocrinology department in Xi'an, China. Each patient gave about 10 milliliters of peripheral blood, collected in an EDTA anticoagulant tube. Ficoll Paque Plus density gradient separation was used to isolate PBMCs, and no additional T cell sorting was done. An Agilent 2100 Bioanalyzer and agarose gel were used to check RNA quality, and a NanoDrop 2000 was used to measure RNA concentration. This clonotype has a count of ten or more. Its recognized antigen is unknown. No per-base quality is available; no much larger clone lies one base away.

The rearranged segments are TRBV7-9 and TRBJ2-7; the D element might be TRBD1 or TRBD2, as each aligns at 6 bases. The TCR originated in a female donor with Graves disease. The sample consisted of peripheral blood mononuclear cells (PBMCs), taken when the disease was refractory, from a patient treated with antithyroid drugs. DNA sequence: TGTGCCAGCAGTTCCCGGGGGCTGTACGAGCAGTACTTC. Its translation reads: CASSSRGLYEQYF.